Below, one TCR beta chain is given with its context. Its specificity is not known. CDR3 length equals 17 residues. The data originate from a study of cytomegalovirus exposure and HLA in healthy donors. Overall study context: A prior study identified 117 million unique TCR beta sequences from 190 million or so T cells. Study conclusions and caveats: CMV antigen specificity was confirmed in vitro for a few CMV-associated chains. Immune exposure information comprised only CMV serostatus. The Asian-associated ancestry cluster reportedly had fewer N-insertions than the roughly 670-donor mean in a later analysis.

Amplification used 60 Vbeta primers and 13 Jbeta primers. Clones were read by immunoSEQ multiplex PCR, and TCRdb kept only the in-frame ones, dropping some. The table lists approximately 110,000 clones, approximately 80% of them singletons, with around 13% in the top ten. This receptor was taken from a woman between 40 and 50 years old in good health and CMV-seropositive. The J gene is TRBJ2-1, the V gene TRBV21-1; the table calls TRBD2, which could not be checked here. TRBV21-1 is a pseudogene. Sequencing input: PBMCs. CDR3 in amino acids: CASSKAGLAGGNNEQFF. The CDR3 nucleotides are TGTGCCAGCAGCAAAGCCGGACTAGCGGGAGGAAACAATGAGCAGTTCTTC.